This T cell receptor beta chain was sequenced in a study of shared clonotypes between healthy human individuals. The wider study: Those who served as donors were a couple of women and three men between the ages of 18 and 49.

Between the trimmed V and J ends, which lost 6 bases and 3 bases, there was a span of 15 bases. This CDR3 contains 14 residues. Looked up from germline, CDR1 is SGHRS and CDR2 is YFSETQ. The assay was immunoSEQ multiplex PCR, and TCRdb's table has in-frame clones only and misses some. The repertoire holds about 2.4 million clones, with roughly nine tenths as singletons. The gene calls are TRBV5-1 and TRBJ2-5, with D perhaps TRBD2 (5 bases). The sequenced material came from naive CD4+ T cells sorted from blood. The subset is: CD45RA+ positively selected. The receptor's source is a man between 18 and 29 years old in good health. CDR3 in DNA: TGCGCCAGCAACAAGGGCTCTAGCAAAGAGACCCAGTACTTC. Translation: CASNKGSSKETQYF.